These 4 T cell receptor beta chains were all obtained from the same sample, sequenced in a study of beta chain features in type 1 diabetes. Investigators reverse transcribed all isolated RNA, so they sequenced expressed TCRB transcripts. The table came from immunoSEQ multiplex PCR; TCRdb's copy has only in-frame clones and leaves some out. The data show a few hundred thousand clones, 9.6% seen once. The sample comprised naive CD4+ T cells from blood. These receptors were collected from a woman younger than 35 in good health.

This clone was picked up a small number of times. The CDR3 sequence: CASSLESGGTNSPLHF. Written as DNA, the CDR3 is TGCGCCAGCAGCCTCGAGTCAGGGGGGACAAATTCACCCCTCCACTTT. The chain joins TRBV4-1 to TRBJ1-6, with 7 bases matching TRBD1. CDR1 MGHRA and CDR2 YSYEKL come from the germline V gene. The CDR3 sequence is 16 residues long. V shed 4 bases and J 7 bases; nucleotides not matched to a gene: 10.

This clone was counted only a few times. V gene TRBV7-7 combines with J gene TRBJ2-1, with 10 nucleotides matching TRBD2. This CDR3 region has 16 residues. The germline V gene encodes CDR1 SSHAT and CDR2 FNYEAQ (reference sequence). With 4 bases clipped from V and 9 bases from J, the junction kept 12 bases outside the gene matches. The CDR3 nucleotides are TGTGCCAGCAGCTCGGAGTTGGCTAGCGGGAGAGGTGAGCAGTTCTTC. Its translation is CASSSELASGRGEQFF.

V gene TRBV4-1 combines with J gene TRBJ1-5; tentative D call: TRBD1 (5 bases). Deletions cut 1 base from V and 3 bases from J, with 13 bases between. The germline CDR1 and CDR2 sequences are MGHRA and YSYEKL. The CDR3 contains 16 residues. CDR3 nucleotides: TGCGCCAGCAGCCAAGTATCGGGAGGGGTCAATCAGCCCCAGCATTTT. This gives the protein CASSQVSGGVNQPQHF.

J is TRBJ1-1 and V is TRBV30; D is perhaps TRBD1 (5 bases). This CDR3 has 14 residues. Germline CDR1 reads GTSNPN; CDR2 reads SVGIG (reference sequence). V gave up 0 bases and J gave up 1 base, with 9 bases separating them. DNA of the CDR3: TGTGCCTGGAGTGTTGGACACTCGAACACTGAAGCTTTCTTT. It yields the protein CAWSVGHSNTEAFF.